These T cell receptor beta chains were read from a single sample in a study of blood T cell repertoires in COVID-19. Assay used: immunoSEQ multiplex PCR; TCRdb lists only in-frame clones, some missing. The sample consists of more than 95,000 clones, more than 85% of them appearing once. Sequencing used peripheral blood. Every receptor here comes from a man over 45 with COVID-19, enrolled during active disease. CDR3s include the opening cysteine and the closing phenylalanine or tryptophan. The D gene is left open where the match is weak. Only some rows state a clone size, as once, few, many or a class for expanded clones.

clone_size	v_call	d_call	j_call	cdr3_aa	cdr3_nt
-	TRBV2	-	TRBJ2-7	CASSRGSLYEQYF	TGTGCCAGCAGCCGAGGATCCCTTTACGAGCAGTACTTC
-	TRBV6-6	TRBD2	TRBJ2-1	CASTLTSGGPEQFF	TGTGCCAGCACCTTGACTAGCGGGGGGCCTGAGCAGTTCTTC
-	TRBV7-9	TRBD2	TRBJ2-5	CASSQNTKTSGRAWTQYF	TGTGCCAGCAGCCAAAACACAAAAACTAGCGGGAGAGCGTGGACCCAGTACTTC
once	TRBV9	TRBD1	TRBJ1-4	CASSGDSQEEKLFF	TGTGCCAGCAGCGGGGACAGTCAAGAAGAAAAACTGTTTTTT
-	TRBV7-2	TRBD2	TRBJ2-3	CASSLLGAGEKSDTQYF	TGTGCCAGCAGCTTATTAGGTGCGGGAGAAAAGTCAGATACGCAGTATTTT
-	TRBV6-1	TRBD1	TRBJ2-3	CASSGYRGLFPTDTQYF	TGTGCCAGCAGTGGGTACAGGGGGCTCTTCCCCACAGATACGCAGTATTTT
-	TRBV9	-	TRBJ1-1	CASSATVDTEAFF	TGTGCCAGCAGCGCGACTGTTGACACTGAAGCTTTCTTT
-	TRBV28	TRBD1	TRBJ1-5	CASSATGVYQPQHF	TGTGCCAGCTCGGCGACAGGGGTGTATCAGCCCCAGCATTTT
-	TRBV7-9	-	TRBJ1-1	CASTQGYRNTEAFF	TGTGCCAGCACCCAAGGATACAGGAACACTGAAGCTTTCTTT
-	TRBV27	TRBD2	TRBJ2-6	CASRGGASGANVLTF	TGTGCCAGCAGGGGAGGGGCGTCTGGGGCCAACGTCCTGACTTTC
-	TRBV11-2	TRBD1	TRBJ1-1	CASSLGVGQGILSEAFF	TGTGCCAGCAGCTTAGGGGTTGGACAGGGAATTTTGTCTGAAGCTTTCTTT
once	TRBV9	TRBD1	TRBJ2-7	CASSLEEGQAYEQYF	TGTGCCAGCAGCCTAGAAGAAGGACAGGCCTACGAGCAGTACTTC
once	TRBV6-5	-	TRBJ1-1	CASSPTTVNTEAFF	TGTGCCAGCAGCCCAACGACAGTGAACACTGAAGCTTTCTTT
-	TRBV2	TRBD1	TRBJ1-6	CASSADRINSPLHF	TGTGCCAGCAGTGCGGACAGGATAAATTCACCCCTCCACTTT
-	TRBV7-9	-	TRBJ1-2	CASSLAIAGDGYTF	TGTGCCAGCAGCTTAGCGATTGCAGGGGACGGCTACACCTTC
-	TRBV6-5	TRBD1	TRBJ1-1	CASSRLGQGDTEAFF	TGTGCCAGCAGTCGTCTCGGACAGGGGGACACTGAAGCTTTCTTT
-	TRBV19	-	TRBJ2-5	CASSWGGTGATQYF	TGTGCCAGTAGTTGGGGCGGGACGGGAGCGACCCAGTACTTC
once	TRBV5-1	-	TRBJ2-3	CASSLRSSTDTQYF	TGCGCCAGCAGCTTGCGGAGTAGCACAGATACGCAGTATTTT
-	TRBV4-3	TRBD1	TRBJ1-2	CASSQTRTGLTGYTF	TGCGCCAGCAGCCAAACTCGGACAGGACTTACTGGCTACACCTTC
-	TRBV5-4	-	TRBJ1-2	CASSDGGTPTGYGYTF	TGTGCCAGCAGCGACGGAGGGACCCCGACGGGCTATGGCTACACCTTC
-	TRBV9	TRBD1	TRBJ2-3	CASSVGGTAADTQYF	TGTGCCAGCAGCGTAGGGGGGACAGCGGCAGATACGCAGTATTTT
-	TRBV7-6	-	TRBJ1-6	CASRAGGDPNSPLHF	TGTGCCAGCAGAGCCGGGGGGGACCCTAATTCACCCCTCCACTTT
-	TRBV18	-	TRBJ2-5	CASSPMGSTGQETQYF	TGTGCCAGCTCACCAATGGGGTCGACAGGCCAAGAGACCCAGTACTTC
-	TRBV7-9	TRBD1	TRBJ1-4	CASSPGQGQEEKLFF	TGTGCCAGCAGCCCGGGACAGGGTCAGGAGGAAAAACTGTTTTTT
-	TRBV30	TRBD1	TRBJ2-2	CASTPTGGNTGELFF	TGTGCCTCCACCCCCACAGGGGGCAATACCGGGGAGCTGTTTTTT
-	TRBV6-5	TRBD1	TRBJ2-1	CASSSGGQGHNEQFF	TGTGCCAGCAGTTCTGGGGGACAGGGTCACAATGAGCAGTTCTTC
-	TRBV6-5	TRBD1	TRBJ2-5	CASSLPGQQETQYF	TGTGCCAGCAGTTTACCGGGACAGCAAGAGACCCAGTACTTC
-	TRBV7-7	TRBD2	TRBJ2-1	CASSLGTSGSYNEQFF	TGTGCTAGCAGCTTAGGGACTAGCGGATCCTACAATGAGCAGTTCTTC
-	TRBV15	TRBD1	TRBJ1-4	CATSREDRDEKLFF	TGTGCCACCAGCAGAGAGGACAGGGATGAAAAACTGTTTTTT
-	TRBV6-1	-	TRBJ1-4	CASSEAPFGLGKLFF	TGTGCCAGCAGTGAGGCCCCTTTTGGTCTTGGAAAACTGTTTTTT
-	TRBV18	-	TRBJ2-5	CASSPIRQPQETQYF	TGTGCCAGCTCACCCATACGACAGCCTCAAGAGACCCAGTACTTC
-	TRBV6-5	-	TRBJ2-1	CASSYSTRGPQNEQFF	TGTGCCAGCAGTTACTCGACCAGGGGCCCTCAAAATGAGCAGTTCTTC
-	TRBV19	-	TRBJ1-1	CASRAVNLEAFF	TGTGCCAGTAGGGCAGTAAACCTTGAAGCTTTCTTT
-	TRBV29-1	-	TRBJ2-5	CSVSGLRETQYF	TGCAGCGTTTCAGGGTTACGTGAGACCCAGTACTTC
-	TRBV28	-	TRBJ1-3	CASSLRGQLSGNTIYF	TGTGCCAGCAGTTTGCGAGGTCAGCTCTCTGGAAACACCATATATTTT
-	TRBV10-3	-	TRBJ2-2	CAITGRETGELFF	TGTGCCATCACGGGCAGGGAAACCGGGGAGCTGTTTTTT
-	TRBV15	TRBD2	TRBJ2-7	CATSKRDALRLEQYF	TGTGCCACCAGCAAGCGGGACGCCCTAAGGCTCGAGCAGTACTTC
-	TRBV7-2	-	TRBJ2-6	CASSRDSGANVLTF	TGTGCCAGCAGCCGCGACTCTGGGGCCAACGTCCTGACTTTC
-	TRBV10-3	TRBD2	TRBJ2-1	CAISRASGTNEQFF	TGTGCCATCTCCCGGGCTAGCGGGACCAATGAGCAGTTCTTC
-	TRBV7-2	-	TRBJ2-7	CASSLVGTGKSEQYF	TGTGCCAGCAGCTTAGTAGGAACGGGAAAATCCGAGCAGTACTTC
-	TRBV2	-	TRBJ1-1	CASLMGGFEAFF	TGTGCCAGCTTGATGGGGGGGTTTGAAGCTTTCTTT
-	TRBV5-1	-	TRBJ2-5	CASSRAGTGVQETQYF	TGCGCCAGCAGCCGGGCCGGCACAGGTGTCCAGGAGACCCAGTACTTC